This entry concerns a single T cell receptor (beta chain). Its antigen is still unknown. This record belongs to a study of cytomegalovirus exposure and HLA in healthy donors. Study results and caveats: Reports described diagnosis of cytomegalovirus status by the classifier as highly specific and sensitive.

Germline V gives CDR1 MNHEY, CDR2 SMNVEV (reference sequence). V lost 4 bases to trimming and J lost 0 bases, with 13 bases between them. This CDR3 is built from 16 residues. The approximately 120-subject validation cohort, separate from the 666-subject first cohort, included the donors. Data came from immunoSEQ multiplex PCR; TCRdb stores just in-frame clones and leaves some out. Among 55,000 to 70,000 clones listed, 91% were seen once. The sequence was obtained from a woman aged 25-40 years in good health and CMV-seronegative. Sequenced sample: PBMCs. The chain uses TRBV27 and TRBJ2-1, with D perhaps TRBD1 (5 bases). Here the CDR3 DNA reads TGTGCCAGCAGTTCGGTTTGGGGCAGCTCCTACAATGAGCAGTTCTTC. It yields the protein CASSSVWGSSYNEQFF.